A selection of T cell receptor beta chains follows, all from one sample in a study of cytomegalovirus exposure and HLA in healthy donors. The table came from immunoSEQ multiplex PCR; TCRdb's copy has only in-frame clones and leaves some out. Altogether fewer than 200,000 clones are present, 75% to 85% being singletons, with the ten largest covering under 0.85%. The sequenced material came from PBMCs. These receptors originate from a boy aged 5-17 years in good health and CMV-seronegative. Each CDR3 is given without its conserved first and last residue. Each record gives: V gene, J gene, CDR3 protein.

>TRBV5-6|TRBJ2-3
ASSLASDTQY
>TRBV7-9|TRBJ2-5
SSSLEGGTAIQETQY
>TRBV5-1|TRBJ2-1
ASSLDARQGPHNEQF
>TRBV20-1|TRBJ1-2
SARGGPGHT
>TRBV6-1|TRBJ2-7
ASSEFWPGEQY
>TRBV5-8|TRBJ1-2
ASSLPGFAGSHGYT
>TRBV10-3|TRBJ1-5
AISEPAGGSQPQH
>TRBV27|TRBJ1-1
ASSFGQGNTEAF
>TRBV30|TRBJ1-5
AWSVGGRAAQPQH
>TRBV5-5|TRBJ2-1
ASSLRTGRNEQF
>TRBV6-5|TRBJ1-2
ASREGGDYGYT
>TRBV29-1|TRBJ1-1
SVDLRENTEAF
>TRBV20-1|TRBJ2-7
SARSGREQY
>TRBV10-3|TRBJ1-4
AISESFEEKLF
>TRBV11-3|TRBJ2-3
ASTQVSGTSTDTQY
>TRBV27|TRBJ2-2
ATKARGGTGELF
>TRBV5-5|TRBJ1-1
ASSRVPGGTEAF
>TRBV9|TRBJ2-7
ASSVATGLGYEQY
>TRBV7-9|TRBJ1-2
ASSLPQDRNIIYGYT
>TRBV7-8|TRBJ1-5
ASSLESEGQPQH
>TRBV7-8|TRBJ2-2
ASSLRGTGELF
>TRBV25-1|TRBJ1-3
ASSESRGHGNTIY
>TRBV11-2|.
ASSLGGGQGYEQY
>TRBV14|TRBJ2-3
ASKRGGASDTQY
>TRBV30|TRBJ2-1
AWEFGTSLPWGSGQF
>TRBV4-2|TRBJ1-3
ASSQEWGLGNTIY
>TRBV5-6|TRBJ2-5
ASSSTGVGTQY
>TRBV5-1|TRBJ1-6
ASSFDNTGGNNSPLH
>TRBV5-8|TRBJ1-1
ASSLTGPNTEAF
>TRBV5-1|TRBJ1-1
ASSLRGHGTEAF
>TRBV7-9|TRBJ2-7
ASSWTGKNYEQY
>TRBV19|TRBJ2-3
ASSIGLAEGTDTQY
>TRBV5-1|TRBJ1-4
ASSLGQGYEKLF
>TRBV6-5|TRBJ2-4
ASSLRGPLSYIQY
>TRBV28|TRBJ2-2
ASRTRGGQGTGELF
>TRBV9|TRBJ1-1
ASSGSGNTEAF
>TRBV28|TRBJ1-5
ASRGTGVVNHPQH
>TRBV9|TRBJ1-2
ASSVVREGPGYT
>TRBV27|TRBJ1-2
ASSPLAPAPYGYT
>TRBV5-1|TRBJ1-2
ASSLEGGNGYT
>TRBV7-2|TRBJ1-3
ASSPVVGVTGNTIY
>TRBV6-5|TRBJ2-7
ASSSRSGDSYEQY
>TRBV6-5|TRBJ2-3
ASSYSGRGGWDTQY
>TRBV6-6|TRBJ2-7
ATTRGQVYEQY
>TRBV11-2|TRBJ1-1
ASSFTNRPGFRVTEAF
>TRBV27|TRBJ1-1
ASSLFGGNTEAF
>TRBV9|TRBJ1-1
ASSALVSNTEAF
>TRBV5-4|TRBJ2-7
ASSLSAGQGFYEQY
>TRBV5-5|TRBJ2-1
ASSLVALTNEQF
>TRBV6-1|TRBJ2-7
ASRPGQGGYEQY
>TRBV2|TRBJ1-2
ASLADTSYGYT
>TRBV5-1|TRBJ1-4
ASSLIRGPNEKLF
>TRBV25-1|TRBJ2-2
ASRSSPTGELF
>TRBV6-5|TRBJ1-2
ASSKLQGNYGYT
>TRBV30|TRBJ1-6
AWSVLDRPSLH
>TRBV6-6|TRBJ2-1
ASSSTGNEQF
>TRBV19|TRBJ2-5
ATSRQPQETQY
>TRBV9|TRBJ2-3
ASSVSGASTDTQY
>TRBV25-1|TRBJ2-4
ASSEGQRNIQY